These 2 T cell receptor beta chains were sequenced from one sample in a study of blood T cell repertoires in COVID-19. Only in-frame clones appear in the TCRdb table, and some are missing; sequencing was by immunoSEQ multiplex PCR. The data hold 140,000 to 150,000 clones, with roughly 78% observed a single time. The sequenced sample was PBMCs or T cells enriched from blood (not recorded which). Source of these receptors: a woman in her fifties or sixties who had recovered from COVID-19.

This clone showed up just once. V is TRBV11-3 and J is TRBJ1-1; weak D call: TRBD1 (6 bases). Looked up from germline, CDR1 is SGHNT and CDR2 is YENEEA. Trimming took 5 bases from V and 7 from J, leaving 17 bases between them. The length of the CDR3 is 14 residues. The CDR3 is CASSRGQIDFEAFF. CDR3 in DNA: TGTGCCAGCAGCCGCGGACAGATCGATTTTGAAGCTTTCTTT.

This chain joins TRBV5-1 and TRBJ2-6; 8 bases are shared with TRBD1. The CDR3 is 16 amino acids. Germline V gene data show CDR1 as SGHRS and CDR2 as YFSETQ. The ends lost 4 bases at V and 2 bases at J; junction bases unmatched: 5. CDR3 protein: CASSARGQAGANVLTF. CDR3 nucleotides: TGCGCCAGCAGCGCCCGGGGACAGGCTGGGGCCAACGTCCTGACTTTC.